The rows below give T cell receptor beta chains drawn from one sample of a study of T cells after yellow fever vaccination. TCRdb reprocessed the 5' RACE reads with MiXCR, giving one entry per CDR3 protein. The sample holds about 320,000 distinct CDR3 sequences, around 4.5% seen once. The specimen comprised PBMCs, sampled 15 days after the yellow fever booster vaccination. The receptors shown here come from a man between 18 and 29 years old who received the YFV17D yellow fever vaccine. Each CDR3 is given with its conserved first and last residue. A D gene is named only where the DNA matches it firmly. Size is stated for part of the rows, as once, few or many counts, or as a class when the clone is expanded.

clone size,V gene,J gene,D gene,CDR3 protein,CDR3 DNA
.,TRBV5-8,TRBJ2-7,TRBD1,CASTGKTGGREQYF,TGTGCCAGCACCGGTAAGACAGGGGGGCGCGAGCAGTACTTC
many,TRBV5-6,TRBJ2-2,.,CASSLLSPDTGELFF,TGTGCCAGCAGCTTGTTATCCCCGGACACCGGGGAGCTGTTTTTT
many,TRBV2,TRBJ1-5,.,CASSGQVRDQPQHF,TGTGCCAGCAGTGGACAGGTTAGAGATCAGCCCCAGCATTTT
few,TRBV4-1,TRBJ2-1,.,CASSQDRVNEQFF,TGCGCCAGCAGCCAAGATCGAGTCAATGAGCAGTTCTTC
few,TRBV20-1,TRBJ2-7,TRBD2,CSARNPREGWEQYF,TGCAGTGCTAGAAATCCGAGGGAGGGTTGGGAGCAGTACTTC
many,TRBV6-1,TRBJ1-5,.,CASIGQPRGNQPQHF,TGTGCCAGCATCGGACAGCCCCGCGGTAATCAGCCCCAGCATTTT
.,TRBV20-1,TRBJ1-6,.,CSARGIQQVEDSPLHF,TGCAGTGCTAGAGGGATCCAACAAGTCGAGGATTCACCCCTCCACTTT
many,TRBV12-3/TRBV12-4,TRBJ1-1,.,CASRTRTSEAFF,TGTGCCAGCAGGACTAGGACTTCTGAAGCTTTCTTT
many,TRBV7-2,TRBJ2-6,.,CASTPRRLTGSGANVLTF,TGTGCCAGCACCCCCCGGCGGCTGACAGGCTCTGGGGCCAACGTCCTGACTTTC
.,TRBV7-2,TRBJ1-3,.,CASSFSALPGSGNTIYF,TGTGCCAGCAGCTTTAGCGCCCTCCCCGGCTCTGGAAACACCATATATTTT
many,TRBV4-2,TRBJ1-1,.,CASSQERARAFF,TGTGCCAGCAGCCAAGAAAGGGCCCGGGCTTTCTTT
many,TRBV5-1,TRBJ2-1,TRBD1,CASKRTGGYNEQFF,TGCGCCAGCAAGAGGACAGGGGGCTACAATGAGCAGTTCTTC
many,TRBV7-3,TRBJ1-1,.,CASSPQGSMNTEAFF,TGTGCCAGCAGCCCCCAGGGTAGTATGAACACTGAAGCTTTCTTT
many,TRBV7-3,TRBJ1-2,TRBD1,CASSPGQGGGYTF,TGTGCCAGCAGCCCAGGACAGGGTGGCGGCTACACCTTC
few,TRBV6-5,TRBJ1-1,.,CASSYYPKSAEAFF,TGTGCCAGCAGTTACTACCCGAAGTCCGCTGAAGCTTTCTTT
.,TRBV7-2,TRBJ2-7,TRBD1,CASSRGTGTLYEQYF,TGTGCCAGCAGCCGTGGGACAGGGACTTTATACGAGCAGTACTTC
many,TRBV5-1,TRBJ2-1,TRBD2,CASSFSSPASGVYNEQFF,TGCGCCAGCAGCTTCAGTTCCCCTGCTAGCGGGGTATACAATGAGCAGTTCTTC
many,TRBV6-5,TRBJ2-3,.,CASSQPLSGRGDRDTQYF,TGTGCCAGCAGTCAACCTCTTTCGGGACGGGGAGATCGAGATACGCAGTATTTT
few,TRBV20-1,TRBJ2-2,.,CSARFYSGELFF,TGCAGTGCTAGATTTTATTCCGGGGAGCTGTTTTTT
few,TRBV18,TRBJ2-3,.,CASSPRTAPTDTQYF,TGTGCCAGCTCACCAAGGACGGCCCCCACAGATACGCAGTATTTT
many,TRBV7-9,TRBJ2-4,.,CASSSDAPGIQYF,TGTGCCAGCAGCTCCGACGCTCCAGGCATTCAGTACTTC
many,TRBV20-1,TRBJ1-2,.,CSAGRAQDGYTF,TGCAGTGCCGGCAGGGCGCAGGATGGCTACACCTTC
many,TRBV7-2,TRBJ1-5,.,CASSLEAGPGRPPQHF,TGTGCCAGCAGCTTAGAGGCGGGACCGGGACGGCCGCCCCAGCATTTT
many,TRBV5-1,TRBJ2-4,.,CASSLAQSEDIQYF,TGCGCCAGCAGCTTGGCGCAGTCGGAGGACATTCAGTACTTC
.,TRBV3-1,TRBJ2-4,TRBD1,CASSQDMGQGNIQYF,TGTGCAAGCAGCCAAGATATGGGACAGGGAAACATTCAGTACTTC
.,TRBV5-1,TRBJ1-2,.,CASSLGQTPHYGYTF,TGCGCCAGCAGCTTAGGACAGACTCCTCACTATGGCTACACCTTC
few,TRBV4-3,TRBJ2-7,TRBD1,CASSPLPGQPYEQYF,TGCGCCAGCAGCCCGCTACCGGGACAGCCCTACGAGCAGTACTTC
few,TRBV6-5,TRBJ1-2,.,CASSYTITGNYGYTF,TGTGCCAGCAGTTACACCATAACAGGGAACTATGGCTACACCTTC
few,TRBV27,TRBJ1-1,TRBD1,CASTPLWGTGRDTEAFF,TGTGCCAGCACGCCGCTTTGGGGGACAGGGCGGGACACTGAAGCTTTCTTT
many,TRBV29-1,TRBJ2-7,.,CSVGGGWSEQYF,TGCAGCGTTGGCGGGGGCTGGAGCGAGCAGTACTTC
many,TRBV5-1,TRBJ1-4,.,CASSDGGREKLFF,TGCGCCAGCAGTGATGGAGGGAGAGAAAAACTGTTTTTT
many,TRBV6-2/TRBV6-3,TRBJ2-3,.,CASSAFFTDTQYF,TGTGCCAGCAGCGCCTTTTTCACAGATACGCAGTATTTT
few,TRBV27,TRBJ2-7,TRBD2,CASSFRGGGSYEQYF,TGTGCCAGCAGTTTTCGGGGGGGCGGGTCCTACGAGCAGTACTTC
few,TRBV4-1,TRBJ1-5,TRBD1,CASSKDRGGHQPQHF,TGCGCCAGCAGCAAGGACAGGGGCGGGCATCAGCCCCAGCATTTT
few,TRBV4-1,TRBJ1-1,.,CASSQGLPEAFF,TGCGCCAGCAGCCAAGGTCTCCCTGAAGCTTTCTTT
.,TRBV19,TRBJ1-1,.,CASHDPRGGTEAFF,TGTGCCAGCCACGACCCCAGGGGAGGTACTGAAGCTTTCTTT
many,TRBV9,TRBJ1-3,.,CASSVSSVGQTGNTIYF,TGTGCCAGCAGCGTGTCTTCGGTTGGGCAGACTGGAAACACCATATATTTT
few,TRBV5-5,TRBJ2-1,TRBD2,CASSPAVAGEYNEQFF,TGTGCCAGCAGCCCCGCAGTAGCGGGAGAGTACAATGAGCAGTTCTTC
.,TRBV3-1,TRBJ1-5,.,CASSQRGGGGNQPQHF,TGTGCCAGCAGCCAACGGGGGGGAGGGGGCAATCAGCCCCAGCATTTT
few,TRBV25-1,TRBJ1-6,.,CASSEPLQASLHF,TGTGCCAGCAGTGAACCGCTACAGGCATCCCTCCACTTT
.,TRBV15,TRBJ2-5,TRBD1,CATSIGQGQETQYF,TGTGCCACCAGCATAGGACAGGGCCAAGAGACCCAGTACTTC
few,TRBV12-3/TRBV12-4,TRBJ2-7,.,CASSLTSDYKQYF,TGTGCCAGCAGTTTGACCAGTGACTACAAGCAGTACTTC